These 17 T cell receptor beta chains were all obtained from the same sample, sequenced in a study of Graves' ophthalmopathy and Graves' hyperthyroidism. As the template, RNA transcripts were used to amplify TCR beta CDR3 regions. The first round was an RT-PCR with HTBI primers, and the second round was a multiplex PCR. TCRdb fed the multiplex PCR reads into MiXCR, producing one record per CDR3 protein. The data contain a few hundred thousand distinct CDR3 sequences, about 16% of them singletons. The specimen sequenced was peripheral blood. The origin of the receptors is a woman between 18 and 29 years old with stable Graves' hyperthyroidism.

This clonotype was seen many times. V is TRBV20-1 and J is TRBJ1-2, with D possibly TRBD1 on 5 matching bases. Germline V gene data show CDR1 as DFQATT and CDR2 as SNEGSKA (reference sequence). The CDR3 runs to 15 residues. V was clipped by 2 bases and J by 8 bases, with 21 bases between them. DNA for the CDR3: TGCAGTGCTAGAAGCGGGACTCCAAAAATAGCCGGCTACACCTTC. This gives the protein CSARSGTPKIAGYTF.

In this sample, this clonotype turned up many times. This chain joins TRBV2 and TRBJ2-4; 8 bases agree with TRBD1. From germline, CDR1 is SNHLY and CDR2 FYNNEI. The CDR3 runs to 17 residues. The CDR3 is CATQGQVLFASKNIQYF. The CDR3 region has the DNA TGTGCTACCCAGGGACAGGTCCTCTTCGCCTCCAAAAACATTCAGTACTTC.

This clonotype was detected many times. The V call is TRBV5-1, the J call TRBJ2-2; tentatively, D is TRBD1 (5 bases). This CDR3 spans 14 amino acids. Trimming removed 0 bases at V and 6 bases at J, with 9 bases between. The germline CDR1 and CDR2 sequences are SGHRS and YFSETQ. The CDR3 protein is CASSLGGPAGELFF. The DNA for the CDR3 is TGCGCCAGCAGCTTGGGGGGCCCTGCCGGGGAGCTGTTTTTT.

In this sample, this clonotype turned up many times. This rearrangement joins TRBV11-2 to TRBJ2-7, with 8 nucleotides matching TRBD1. CDR1 and CDR2 from the germline V gene are SGHAT and FQNNGV. The CDR3 has 15 residues. J was trimmed by 2 bases and V by 5 bases; bases with no gene match: 8. The CDR3 DNA follows: TGTGCCAGCAGCAACCCGGGACAGGACACCTACGAGCAGTACTTC. Protein product: CASSNPGQDTYEQYF.

At least ten counts were recorded for this clonotype. The CDR3 protein is CASTTAFGEQYF. The CDR3, as DNA: TGTGCCAGCACGACAGCTTTTGGTGAGCAGTACTTC. The chain couples TRBV6-5 to TRBJ2-7; possibly TRBD1 for D (5 bases). Germline V gene sequence: CDR1 MNHEY, CDR2 SVGAGI. This CDR3 has 12 amino acids. Trimming cost V 7 bases and J 7 bases, with 14 bases left between them.

In regard to this clonotype: It may be a read error: a sequence one base away is much more abundant. Likely a read error: the CDR3 ends without its conserved phenylalanine or tryptophan. The V gene is TRBV25-1, the J gene TRBJ1-1, with TRBD1 matching 9 bases. Per germline, CDR1 MGHDK and CDR2 SYGVNS. This CDR3 is 12 amino acids long. V dropped 5 bases and J dropped 7; count of bases not matched to a gene: 2. CDR3 in DNA: TGTGCCAGCAGTAAGGACAGGGGTGAAGCTTTCTTG. Translating it yields CASSKDRGEAFL.

This clonotype was counted at least ten times. The genes are TRBV15 and TRBJ1-5, with a weak D call TRBD1 (6 bases). With 0 bases removed from V and 4 bases from J, the gap between germline ends came to 10 bases. The V gene's germline CDR1 is LNHNV and CDR2 YYDKDF (reference sequence). The CDR3 consists of 15 residues. CDR3 coding DNA: TGTGCCACCAGCAGAGATATAACAGGGAATCAGCCCCAGCATTTT. This codes for CATSRDITGNQPQHF.

The chain carries TRBV20-1 and TRBJ1-6; the D is unclear. V dropped 1 base and J dropped 2 bases, with 9 bases sitting between them. Germline V gene sequence: CDR1 DFQATT, CDR2 SNEGSKA (reference sequence). The CDR3 consists of 15 residues. The CDR3 DNA reads TGCAGTGCTAGAGCTTCTATCGCCTATAATTCACCCCTCCACTTT. Translating it yields CSARASIAYNSPLHF.

This clonotype was observed many times. CDR3 DNA sequence: TGTGCCAGCAGTCGGCGGACAGCCTATGGCTACACCTTC. Translating it yields CASSRRTAYGYTF. The genes are TRBV12-3 or TRBV12-4 and TRBJ1-2; D might be TRBD1 (6 bases). With 5 bases removed from V and 4 bases from J, the gap between germline ends came to 11 bases. The CDR3 spans 13 residues.

This clonotype came up many times. The gene calls are TRBV19 and TRBJ2-2, with 10 bases aligning to TRBD1. The CDR3 totals 16 residues. Germline CDR1 LNHDA, CDR2 SQIVND (reference sequence). J lost 0 bases, V lost 6 bases, and 4 bases had no gene match. CDR3 coding DNA: TGTGCCAGTAGCTTGGGGACAGGGGCGAACACCGGGGAGCTGTTTTTT. This sequence encodes CASSLGTGANTGELFF.

This clonotype was seen repeatedly, ten times or more. The chain couples TRBV7-2 to TRBJ1-3; D unclear. With 5 bases removed from V and 0 bases from J, the gap between germline ends came to 11 bases. The CDR3 runs to 15 residues. Per the germline V gene, CDR1 is SGHTA and CDR2 is FQGNSA. CDR3 region: CASSPQTGSGNTIYF. The DNA for the CDR3 is TGTGCCAGCAGCCCACAGACCGGCTCTGGAAACACCATATATTTT.

There are many counts of this clonotype. This chain links TRBV5-1 with TRBJ2-7, with 9 bases matching TRBD1. From germline, CDR1 is SGHRS and CDR2 YFSETQ. V shed 0 bases, J shed 5 bases, and the junction held 6 bases outside the gene matches. The length of the CDR3 is 15 residues. CDR3 residues: CASSLADRGGNEQYF. CDR3 sequence (DNA): TGCGCCAGCAGCTTGGCCGACAGGGGGGGCAACGAGCAGTACTTC.

Only a few counts were recorded for this clonotype. The chain recombines TRBV7-2 with TRBJ1-2; 10 bases are a match to TRBD1. The CDR3 loop spans 15 amino acids. Losses at the gene ends were 5 bases for V and 8 bases for J; bases not matched to a gene: 11. Germline lookup yields CDR1 SGHTA and CDR2 FQGNSA. The CDR3, as DNA: TGTGCCAGCAGCCCACTTCCCGGACAGGGGGAGGGCTACACCTTC. This encodes CASSPLPGQGEGYTF.

This clonotype was seen repeatedly, ten times or more. The chain uses TRBV7-3 and TRBJ2-7, with a weak D call TRBD2 (7 bases). V lost 5 bases to trimming and J lost 12 bases, with 17 bases between them. Germline V gene sequence: CDR1 SGHTA, CDR2 FQGTGA. The CDR3 sequence is 12 residues long. DNA of the CDR3: TGTGCCAGCAGCCCCGGAGGGGGGGCGGTGTACTTC. Translating it yields CASSPGGGAVYF.

The chain has TRBV6-2 or TRBV6-3 and TRBJ2-7; D might be TRBD2 (6 bases). The CDR3 has 14 amino acids. Germline CDR1 and CDR2: MNHEY and SVGEGT. The ends were cut back, 6 bases at V and 2 bases at J, with 14 bases in the middle. The CDR3 DNA reads as TGTGCCAGCAGCCACCGTGGGAGGACCTACGAGCAGTACTTC. Translated: CASSHRGRTYEQYF.

This clonotype was counted many times. The chain recombines TRBV4-1 with TRBJ1-2; 7 nucleotides line up with TRBD1. CDR1 is MGHRA, CDR2 YSYEKL, per germline. This CDR3 is built from 15 residues. Losses at the gene ends were 4 bases for V and 4 bases for J; bases not matched to a gene: 9. CDR3 nucleotides: TGCGCCAGCAGCCTCGGGACAGTTAAAGGCTATGGCTACACCTTC. Protein product: CASSLGTVKGYGYTF.

The chain employs TRBV2 and TRBJ1-1; D not certain. The germline V and J ends were trimmed by 7 bases and 3 bases, with 12 bases remaining between them. The CDR3 loop spans 13 amino acids. Germline assignment: CDR1 SNHLY and CDR2 FYNNEI. The CDR3 DNA reads TGTGCCAGCATACGAGAGCCAGACACTGAAGCTTTCTTT. Its protein is CASIREPDTEAFF.